Listed below are T cell receptor beta chains from one sample, sequenced in a study of CD8 T cells in ankylosing spondylitis. TCRdb itself ran the 5' RACE reads through MiXCR, one entry per CDR3 protein. The table has approximately 35,000 distinct CDR3 sequences, 9.5% to 12% seen once; the top ten hold 20%. The sequencing sample was made of synovial fluid, either unsorted or a sorted T cell fraction (not recorded which). These receptors were collected from a male donor with ankylosing spondylitis. CDR3s include the opening cysteine and the closing phenylalanine or tryptophan.

V: TRBV6-5
J: TRBJ1-2
CDR3: CASSYQALTPLRGTNGYTF

V: TRBV11-3
J: TRBJ2-1
CDR3: CASSLGRGSYNEQFF

V: TRBV3-1
J: TRBJ2-1
CDR3: CASSQWREGGEQFF

V: TRBV7-7
J: TRBJ2-1
CDR3: CASSPGDNEQFF

V: TRBV15
J: TRBJ1-1
CDR3: CATSRDMFQEAFF

V: TRBV7-9
J: TRBJ2-5
CDR3: CASSFGAGDSEETQYF

V: TRBV5-1
J: TRBJ1-2
CDR3: CASSLTGIDRYGYTF

V: TRBV5-5
J: TRBJ2-7
CDR3: CASSFGTSYEQYF

V: TRBV2
J: TRBJ2-3
CDR3: CASSGGLAGAPDTQYF

V: TRBV2
J: TRBJ2-5
CDR3: CASSKGASSLVFQYF

V: TRBV5-1
J: TRBJ1-4
CDR3: CASSLGQGFEKLFF

V: TRBV6-2/TRBV6-3
J: TRBJ1-1
CDR3: CASSRQGLYTEAFF

V: TRBV29-1
J: TRBJ2-7
CDR3: CSVESGRGGDEQYF

V: TRBV6-4
J: TRBJ2-7
CDR3: CASSDRVREGRKKESYEQYF

V: TRBV5-6
J: TRBJ1-5
CDR3: CASSRYRDEYQPQHF

V: TRBV20-1
J: TRBJ2-7
CDR3: CSAHSPLAGGLEQYF

V: TRBV24-1
J: TRBJ1-5
CDR3: CATSDGTGGGQPQHF

V: TRBV28
J: TRBJ1-1
CDR3: CASRPNSEAFF

V: TRBV20-1
J: TRBJ2-1
CDR3: CSARERENEQFF

V: TRBV3-1
J: TRBJ2-5
CDR3: CASSLQETQYF

V: TRBV5-6
J: TRBJ2-1
CDR3: CASRNDISYNEQFF

V: TRBV7-9
J: TRBJ2-7
CDR3: CASSFGGAAVEQYF

V: TRBV7-8
J: TRBJ1-1
CDR3: CASSYGWNTEAFF

V: TRBV10-3
J: TRBJ2-5
CDR3: CAISATEYQETQYF

V: TRBV28
J: TRBJ2-7
CDR3: CASRGDREFYEQYF

V: TRBV5-6
J: TRBJ2-5
CDR3: CASSGGGPQETQYF

V: TRBV19
J: TRBJ2-1
CDR3: CASSPDLNNEQFF

V: TRBV18
J: TRBJ2-2
CDR3: CATEPRDSPTGELFF

V: TRBV5-1
J: TRBJ2-6
CDR3: CASSLLPSGASGANVLTF

V: TRBV6-1
J: TRBJ2-1
CDR3: CASHFGEQFF

V: TRBV7-2
J: TRBJ2-7
CDR3: CASSLSDWGQGIF

V: TRBV12-3/TRBV12-4
J: TRBJ1-5
CDR3: CASSDYNYNQPQHF

V: TRBV6-1
J: TRBJ1-1
CDR3: CASSEGIPGQIEAFF

V: TRBV2
J: TRBJ2-7
CDR3: CASSGDREQYF

V: TRBV11-1
J: TRBJ2-7
CDR3: CASSLLGTTSEQYF

V: TRBV6-2/TRBV6-3
J: TRBJ2-1
CDR3: CASSYLRGAGDEQFF

V: TRBV19
J: TRBJ1-1
CDR3: CASSIAGGFAEAFF

V: TRBV20-1
J: TRBJ2-7
CDR3: CSARDGGRFYEQYF

V: TRBV11-3
J: TRBJ2-3
CDR3: CASSLGGGENTQYF

V: TRBV7-2
J: TRBJ2-3
CDR3: CASSEGLGTDTQYF

V: TRBV29-1
J: TRBJ2-2
CDR3: CSADMNTGELFF

V: TRBV5-5
J: TRBJ2-2
CDR3: CASSLGGTGELFFF

V: TRBV27
J: TRBJ2-7
CDR3: CASSSAYEQYF

V: TRBV4-1
J: TRBJ2-7
CDR3: CASSQAGASSYEQYF

V: TRBV5-1
J: TRBJ2-1
CDR3: CASSLVAGGGSGYNEQFF

V: TRBV28
J: TRBJ2-1
CDR3: CASSPLDGQGRNEQFF

V: TRBV20-1
J: TRBJ1-3
CDR3: CSAKTVLGNTIYF

V: TRBV2
J: TRBJ2-7
CDR3: CASSEFGTVSYEQYF

V: TRBV5-5
J: TRBJ2-2
CDR3: CASSLETSRGYTGELFF

V: TRBV12-3/TRBV12-4
J: TRBJ2-3
CDR3: CASSLDRGDTDTQYF

V: TRBV27
J: TRBJ2-7
CDR3: CASRSGYEQYF

V: TRBV27
J: TRBJ2-7
CDR3: CASSLSTSDYEQYF

V: TRBV6-1
J: TRBJ1-3
CDR3: CASSPGRWGNTIYF